This TCR beta chain was retrieved from a study of long-term antiretroviral therapy in people with HIV. Regarding the study as a whole: Against controls, HIV repertoires showed narrower ranges of CDR3 length.

The run of the v3.0 immunoSEQ assay was at survey level. Sequencing used immunoSEQ multiplex PCR; TCRdb keeps in-frame clones, though not all of them. The table includes roughly 40,000 clones, 86% detected once. The CDR3 is 15 amino acids. Germline V gives CDR1 SGHRS, CDR2 YFSETQ. V was shortened by 1 base and J by 5 bases, with 16 bases between the two germline ends. One or more pre-ART and two or more post-ART PBMC samples were available from each donor. Regarding this clone: The antigen is unknown.

The clonotype was recovered from a woman younger than 35 with HIV. The V call is TRBV5-1, the J call TRBJ2-7, with D possibly being TRBD2 (6 bases). The starting material was unsorted PBMCs, obtained just before starting antiretroviral therapy. The CDR3 nucleotides are TGCGCCAGCAGCTTGATCGCGGGATCGTCGGACGAGCAGTACTTC. Its translation is CASSLIAGSSDEQYF.